Given below is one T cell receptor (beta chain) in context. The sample is drawn from a study of PD-L1 blockade in urothelial cancer. TCRdb's copy holds only in-frame clones and misses some; the assay was immunoSEQ multiplex PCR. Found here are 50,000 or so clones, approximately 86% of them singletons; the top ten hold less than 11%. V shed 3 bases and J shed 3 bases, with 11 bases lying between them. The length of the CDR3 is 14 residues. Germline CDR1 and CDR2: MNHNS and SASEGT. This sample's time point: peripheral blood 6 weeks after treatment start. The chain has TRBV6-1 and TRBJ1-1; TRBD1 might be the D (6 bases). Here the sequenced sample was PBMCs, taken around atezolizumab (anti-PD-L1) treatment. The receptor was isolated from a man between 60 and 75 years old with urothelial cancer. The CDR3 nucleotides are TGTGCCAGCAGTGATGGGGGCAGGTACACTGAAGCTTTCTTT. As protein: CASSDGGRYTEAFF.